The 5 T cell receptor beta chains given below trace back to one sample, sequenced in a study of lung T cells in sarcoidosis with Löfgren's syndrome. A single record per CDR3 protein comes from TCRdb applying MiXCR to the reads. The top ten hold 2% to 2.5% of the sample, which has tens of thousands of distinct CDR3 sequences, over 20% seen once. The material sequenced was CD4+ T cells from PBMCs. The receptors come from a human donor with sarcoidosis (Löfgren's syndrome or another form), or a control subject (not recorded which).

This chain joins TRBV14 and TRBJ2-1; weak D call: TRBD1 (5 bases). The CDR3 has 12 amino acids. Per germline, CDR1 SGHDN and CDR2 FVKESK. The V and J ends lost 1 base and 15 bases respectively, with 13 bases between them. The CDR3 protein is CASSQVAGAPFF. The CDR3 nucleotides read TGTGCCAGCAGCCAAGTTGCTGGGGCTCCGTTCTTC.

Concerning this clonotype itself: A clone one base away is much larger, so this may be a read error. The V call is TRBV5-1, the J call TRBJ2-3; no clear D. CDR1 and CDR2 (germline): SGHRS, YFSETQ. The CDR3 totals 12 residues. DNA of the CDR3: TGCGCCAGCAGCTTGGGCGTCAGAACGCGGTATTTT. Its protein product is CASSLGVRTRYF.

The V gene is TRBV29-1, the J gene TRBJ2-1; 9 bases line up with TRBD2. The trim removed 6 bases at V and 8 bases at J, leaving 11 bases unmatched. The CDR3 is 14 amino acids. Germline CDR1 reads SQVTM; CDR2 reads ANQGSEA. CDR3 amino acids: CSVQGGRGVDEQFF. For the CDR3, the DNA is TGCAGCGTCCAGGGCGGGAGGGGGGTCGATGAGCAGTTCTTC.

As to this clonotype: A read error is possible here, since a much larger clone lies one base away. The chain joins TRBV20-1 to TRBJ2-5; TRBD1 aligns across 10 bases. CDR3 size: 15 residues. Germline-derived CDR1 and CDR2 are DFQATT and SNEGSKA (reference sequence). The chain's CDR3 is CSAQDRDRGVKTRYF. The CDR3 DNA reads TGCAGTGCTCAGGACCGGGACAGGGGTGTTAAGACCCGGTACTTC.

With regard to this clonotype: Given a much more abundant clone one base away, this may be a read error. Since the CDR3 does not end with the conserved phenylalanine or tryptophan, this likely comes from a read error. The chain recombines TRBV20-1 with TRBJ1-1, with D perhaps TRBD1 (6 bases). The V end lost 7 bases, the J end lost 1 base, and 10 bases lay between the germline ends. The CDR3 is 12 residues long. Germline-derived CDR1 and CDR2 are DFQATT and SNEGSKA (reference sequence). CDR3 sequence reads: CSGGQPNTEAFL. The CDR3, as DNA: TGCAGTGGAGGACAGCCGAACACTGAAGCTTTCCTT.